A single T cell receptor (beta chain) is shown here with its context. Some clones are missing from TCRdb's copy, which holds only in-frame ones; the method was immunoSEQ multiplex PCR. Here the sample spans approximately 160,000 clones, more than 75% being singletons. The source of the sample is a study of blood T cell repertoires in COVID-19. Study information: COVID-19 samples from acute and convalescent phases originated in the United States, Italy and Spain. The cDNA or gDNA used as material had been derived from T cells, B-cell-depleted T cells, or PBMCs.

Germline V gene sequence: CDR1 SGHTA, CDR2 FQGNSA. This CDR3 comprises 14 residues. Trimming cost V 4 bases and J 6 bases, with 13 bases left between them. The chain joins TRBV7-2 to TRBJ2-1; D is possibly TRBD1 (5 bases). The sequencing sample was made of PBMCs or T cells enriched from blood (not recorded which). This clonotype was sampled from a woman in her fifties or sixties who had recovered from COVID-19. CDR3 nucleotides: TGTGCCAGCAGCTCCACTCGACAGAGCAATGAGCAGTTCTTC. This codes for CASSSTRQSNEQFF.